This T cell receptor (beta chain) appears in the sequencing data of a study of T cells after posttransplantation cyclophosphamide. Cyclophosphamide on days +3 and +4 followed busulfan-fludarabine conditioning and a marrow graft. The CDR3 runs to 15 residues. Germline lookup yields CDR1 SGDLS and CDR2 YYNGEE. Trimming removed 8 bases at V and 4 bases at J, with 22 bases between. Using immunoSEQ multiplex PCR, the repertoire was profiled, and TCRdb retains in-frame clones only, with some absent. The data contain approximately 4,000 clones, almost 70% of them singletons. To note about this clone: Its specificity is not known. The same CDR3 is also encoded by other DNA sequences in this sample.

Study-wide findings and caveats: Recipient CMV seropositivity and CMV reactivation strongly tracked TRB clonality. Later blood repertoires were often dominated by clones from the donor CD8+ memory compartment. Tissue-infiltrating T cells from skin or gut overlapped little with blood T cells.

The chain is built from TRBV9 and TRBJ2-7; tentatively, D is TRBD1 (6 bases). The source material was CD8+ T cells sorted from PBMCs, sampled approximately 1,100 days after allogeneic stem cell transplant with posttransplant cyclophosphamide. The receptor was isolated from a female patient in her forties who received an allogeneic stem cell transplant from a related donor, was CMV-positive, and had no GVHD. Some of these T cells may belong to the graft donor. The CDR3, as DNA: TGTGCCAGTATCATCGGGCAGGGGACGGCATACGAGCAGTACTTC. Translated, it gives CASIIGQGTAYEQYF.